These 31 T cell receptor beta chains were sequenced from one sample in a study of cytomegalovirus exposure and HLA in healthy donors. Vbeta (60) and Jbeta (13) primers were used in the PCR. Profiling relied on immunoSEQ multiplex PCR, and the TCRdb table lists in-frame clones only, not all of them. The table records 150,000 to 180,000 clones, roughly 80% of them present only once. Sequencing was done on a sample of PBMCs. The origin of the receptors is a woman in her 40s in good health and CMV-seronegative.

The chain combines TRBV2 with TRBJ2-3; tentative D call: TRBD2 (5 bases). The V and J ends lost 3 bases and 4 bases respectively, with 17 bases between them. The CDR3 covers 16 residues. Germline V gives CDR1 SNHLY, CDR2 FYNNEI. CDR3 region: CASSDQTPGRADTQYF. The CDR3 nucleotides are TGTGCCAGCAGTGACCAAACACCGGGGAGAGCAGATACGCAGTATTTT.

CDR3 in DNA: TGTGCCAGCAGTGAATGGGGACAGGGGGCAGATACGCAGTATTTT. Its translation is CASSEWGQGADTQYF. The chain links TRBV6-1 to TRBJ2-3; 11 bases agree with TRBD1. CDR3 length equals 15 residues. The germline gives CDR1 MNHNS, CDR2 SASEGT. After removal of 2 bases from V and 4 bases from J, the junction contained 2 bases not matched to a gene.

The chain combines TRBV7-8 with TRBJ1-1; no clear D gene. Trimming took off 3 bases at V and 6 bases at J, with 11 bases between the two ends. The V gene's germline CDR1 is SGHVS and CDR2 FQNEAQ. The length of the CDR3 is 13 residues. The chain's CDR3 is CASSFTREAEAFF. In nucleotides, the CDR3 is TGTGCCAGCAGCTTCACGAGGGAGGCTGAAGCTTTCTTT.

This clone was seen more than once but under ten times. J is TRBJ2-3 and V is TRBV4-1, with TRBD2 identical over 16 bases. V shed 0 bases, J shed 3 bases, and the junction held 3 bases outside the gene matches. The germline V gene encodes CDR1 MGHRA and CDR2 YSYEKL. CDR3 length equals 18 residues. The CDR3: CASSQEAGLAGGTDTQYF. CDR3 nucleotides: TGCGCCAGCAGCCAAGAAGCGGGACTAGCGGGGGGGACAGATACGCAGTATTTT.

This clone was seen only once. V and J are TRBV7-6 and TRBJ2-1; 13 nucleotides align to TRBD2. CDR3 size: 16 residues. From germline, CDR1 is SGHVS and CDR2 FNYEAQ. Trimming cost V 3 bases and J 10 bases; bases outside gene matches: 9. CDR3 DNA: TGTGCCAGCAGCTTTGACGGACTAGCGGGAGCGGGAGAGCAGTTCTTC. It encodes CASSFDGLAGAGEQFF.

This chain links TRBV7-2 with TRBJ1-2, with D maybe TRBD1 (5 bases). Trimming cost V 5 bases and J 5 bases, with 9 bases left between them. The CDR3 is 12 amino acids. Germline V lookup: CDR1 SGHTA, CDR2 FQGNSA. For the CDR3, the DNA is TGTGCCAGCAGCCCGGGACTTTATGGCTACACCTTC. Amino acids: CASSPGLYGYTF.

The count of this clone is one. V usage is TRBV7-8 and J usage is TRBJ1-2; 8 nucleotides align to TRBD1. Losses at the gene ends were 8 bases for V and 0 bases for J; bases not matched to a gene: 11. Looked up from germline, CDR1 is SGHVS and CDR2 is FQNEAQ. The CDR3 has 16 amino acids. The CDR3 loop is CASVRDRPDANYGYTF. In DNA form, the CDR3 reads TGTGCCAGCGTCCGGGACAGGCCTGATGCTAACTATGGCTACACCTTC.

CDR3 loop: CASSLAGQAVDTIYF. CDR3 sequence (DNA): TGCGCCAGCAGCTTGGCTGGACAGGCGGTGGACACCATATATTTT. The rearrangement links TRBV5-1 to TRBJ1-3, with 7 nucleotides matching TRBD1. V was pared by 0 bases and J by 8 bases, with 8 bases of the junction left unmatched. The CDR3 is 15 residues long. Per germline, CDR1 SGHRS and CDR2 YFSETQ.

This sequence joins TRBV11-3 and TRBJ2-1; no clear D. The germline gives CDR1 SGHNT, CDR2 YENEEA. The ends were cut back, 5 bases at V and 8 bases at J, with 7 bases in the middle. The CDR3 has 11 residues. CDR3 protein: CASSGPHEQFF. CDR3 coding DNA: TGTGCCAGCAGCGGCCCCCATGAGCAGTTCTTC.

A single count supports this clone. The chain combines TRBV6-5 with TRBJ1-2, with a tentative D call TRBD1 (5 bases). V shed 3 bases and J shed 8 bases, with 16 bases lying between them. CDR1 MNHEY and CDR2 SVGAGI come from the germline V gene. The CDR3 length is 14 residues. The CDR3 nucleotides are TGTGCCAGCAGTTATTCTCGCAGGGCGGGAGGCTACACCTTC. This codes for CASSYSRRAGGYTF.

This sequence joins TRBV6-1 and TRBJ1-3; 9 bases align to TRBD1. The ends lost 2 bases at V and 0 bases at J; junction bases unmatched: 14. This CDR3 region has 20 residues. Germline V gene sequence: CDR1 MNHNS, CDR2 SASEGT. The CDR3 spells CASSEPRDRVTLNSGNTIYF. The CDR3 DNA sequence: TGTGCCAGCAGTGAACCCCGGGACAGGGTAACCCTCAACTCTGGAAACACCATATATTTT.

V gene TRBV11-3 combines with J gene TRBJ2-5; the D gene is possibly TRBD2 (7 bases). V dropped 4 bases and J dropped 5 bases, with 20 bases sitting between them. Germline V gives CDR1 SGHNT, CDR2 YENEEA. This CDR3 has 16 amino acids. CDR3 sequence (DNA): TGTGCCAGCAGCTGGCAACCTCGGGGGGCCTTGGAGACCCAGTACTTC. Translated, it gives CASSWQPRGALETQYF.

V gene TRBV5-1 combines with J gene TRBJ2-5; 10 bases match TRBD2. V lost 0 bases, J lost 5 bases, and 10 bases stayed unmatched. Germline V gene lookup returns CDR1 SGHRS and CDR2 YFSETQ. The CDR3 consists of 17 residues. CDR3 DNA: TGCGCCAGCAGCTTGGCCAGTTTAGCGGGGGGCATGGAGACCCAGTACTTC. Residues: CASSLASLAGGMETQYF.

V usage is TRBV11-2 and J usage is TRBJ1-2; a possible D gene is TRBD1 (6 bases). This CDR3 comprises 16 residues. V gave up 2 bases and J gave up 7 bases, with 20 bases separating them. CDR1 is SGHAT, CDR2 FQNNGV, per germline. CDR3 sequence reads: CASSLNLAGLGAGYTF. The CDR3 DNA reads TGTGCCAGCAGCTTAAATCTCGCAGGGCTGGGGGCTGGCTACACCTTC.

This sequence joins TRBV28 and TRBJ1-3; D is possibly TRBD1 (5 bases). CDR3 length: 15 amino acids. V lost 6 bases and J lost 2, with 14 bases in between. From germline, CDR1 is MDHEN and CDR2 SYDVKM. The CDR3 bases are TGTGCCAGCAGACGACGAGGGGAGGCTGGAAACACCATATATTTT. It encodes CASRRRGEAGNTIYF.

The gene calls are TRBV11-2 and TRBJ1-1; 7 nucleotides agree with TRBD1. CDR1 and CDR2 (germline): SGHAT, FQNNGV. The junction had 6 bases not matched to a gene; V was cut back by 7 bases and J by 7 bases. CDR3 length: 12 amino acids. CDR3: CASTGGSGEAFF. The CDR3 DNA follows: TGTGCCAGCACAGGGGGAAGCGGTGAAGCTTTCTTT. Drawing the rest from reference TRBV11-2 and TRBJ1-1, the complete variable domain is EAGVAQSPRYKIIEKRQSVAFWCNPISGHATLYWYQQILGQGPKLLIQFQNNGVVDDSQLPKDRFSAERLKGVDSTLKIQPAKLEDSAVYLCASTGGSGEAFFGQGTRLTVV.

This chain links TRBV5-1 with TRBJ1-1; no clear D. The V and J ends lost 0 bases and 0 bases respectively, with 18 bases between them. This CDR3 region has 18 residues. Looked up from germline, CDR1 is SGHRS and CDR2 is YFSETQ. The DNA for the CDR3 is TGCGCCAGCAGCTTGGTGGGCTTGGGTGTCAGCTTGAACACTGAAGCTTTCTTT. Residues: CASSLVGLGVSLNTEAFF.

The gene calls are TRBV19 and TRBJ2-2, with 10 nucleotides matching TRBD1. Looked up from germline, CDR1 is LNHDA and CDR2 is SQIVND (reference sequence). CDR3 length: 15 residues. With V trimmed by 4 bases and J by 6 bases, 5 bases remained unmatched. The CDR3 coding sequence is TGTGCCAGTAGTACCGGACAGGGGGGCGCCGGGGAGCTGTTTTTT. Protein: CASSTGQGGAGELFF.

The chain recombines TRBV2 with TRBJ2-7, with D tentatively TRBD1 (6 bases). This CDR3 has 17 residues. The V end was cut by 0 bases, the J end by 2 bases, with 17 bases between. The germline CDR1 and CDR2 sequences are SNHLY and FYNNEI. The CDR3: CASSEARDTLFPYEQYF. CDR3 DNA: TGTGCCAGCAGTGAAGCCCGGGACACCCTATTCCCCTACGAGCAGTACTTC. Full variable domain (outside the CDR3, taken from reference TRBV2 and TRBJ2-7): EPEVTQTPSHQVTQMGQEVILRCVPISNHLYFYWYRQILGQKVEFLVSFYNNEISEKSEIFDDQFSVERPDGSNFTLKIRSTKLEDSAMYFCASSEARDTLFPYEQYFGPGTRLTVT.

This clone turned up a few times. V usage is TRBV19 and J usage is TRBJ2-7; TRBD2 agrees at 8 bases. The CDR3 has 15 residues. V was pared by 7 bases and J by 3 bases, with 11 bases of the junction left unmatched. Germline CDR1 LNHDA, CDR2 SQIVND (reference sequence). In nucleotides, the CDR3 is TGTGCCAGTAAGGGACTAGGGTTGGATGACTACGAGCAGTACTTC. It encodes CASKGLGLDDYEQYF.

J is TRBJ2-7 and V is TRBV5-1, with 12 bases fitting TRBD2. The CDR3 has 16 residues. The germline CDR1 and CDR2 sequences are SGHRS and YFSETQ. The junction had 10 bases not matched to a gene; V was cut back by 3 bases and J by 6 bases. Here the CDR3 reads CASSSGLAGTSREQYF. CDR3 bases: TGCGCCAGCAGCTCGGGACTAGCGGGCACCTCTCGCGAGCAGTACTTC.

This clone came up once. The rearrangement links TRBV15 to TRBJ1-6; perhaps TRBD1 as D (6 bases). The CDR3 has 15 residues. Germline loops: CDR1 LNHNV, CDR2 YYDKDF (reference sequence). With 1 base removed from V and 10 bases from J, the gap between germline ends came to 14 bases. CDR3 loop: CATSRADSSGSPLHF. The DNA of the CDR3 is TGTGCCACCAGCAGAGCGGACAGCTCAGGGTCACCCCTCCACTTT.

The chain combines TRBV29-1 with TRBJ1-4; D gene unclear. Trimming cost V 5 bases and J 8 bases, with 15 bases left between them. There are 13 residues in the CDR3. CDR1 and CDR2 from the germline V gene are SQVTM and ANQGSEA. CDR3 DNA: TGCAGCGTTCGTCCAGACTCGGAGGAAAAACTGTTTTTT. This codes for CSVRPDSEEKLFF.

The chain combines TRBV6-1 with TRBJ2-5, with D uncertain. Near its end, the DNA agrees better with TRBJ2-7, so the J call may be wrong. The CDR3 length is 13 residues. Germline CDR1 MNHNS, CDR2 SASEGT. The CDR3 DNA is TGTGCCACCGACAACCCGCCCACCTACGAGCAGTACTTC. Its protein is CATDNPPTYEQYF.

This clone was observed a few times. The rearrangement uses TRBV7-9 and TRBJ1-1; D gene unclear. Trimming pared 1 base from V and 0 bases from J, leaving 9 bases between. There are 15 residues in the CDR3. Germline loops: CDR1 SEHNR, CDR2 FQNEAQ (reference sequence). CDR3 amino acids: CASSLGSGVNTEAFF. CDR3 nucleotide sequence: TGTGCCAGCAGCTTAGGTTCCGGGGTGAACACTGAAGCTTTCTTT.

V usage is TRBV29-1 and J usage is TRBJ1-5, with a tentative D call TRBD1 (6 bases). CDR3 length equals 13 residues. V lost 6 bases to trimming and J lost 4 bases, with 13 bases between them. Germline V gene lookup returns CDR1 SQVTM and CDR2 ANQGSEA. CDR3 nucleotides: TGCAGCGTCAATGGGGGGGCGAATCAGCCCCAGCATTTT. It translates to CSVNGGANQPQHF.

This chain connects TRBV5-6 to TRBJ1-2; the match to TRBD1 covers 7 bases. CDR3 length equals 15 residues. CDR1 is SGHDT and CDR2 is YYEEEE in the germline V gene. The trim removed 2 bases at V and 6 bases at J, leaving 10 bases unmatched. CDR3 sequence: CASSFRDRVNHGYTF. The CDR3 DNA is TGTGCCAGCAGCTTTCGCGACAGGGTGAATCATGGCTACACCTTC. The whole variable domain, filled in from reference TRBV5-6 and TRBJ1-2, reads DAGVTQSPTHLIKTRGQQVTLRCSPKSGHDTVSWYQQALGQGPQFIFQYYEEEERQRGNFPDRFSGHQFPNYSSELNVNALLLGDSALYLCASSFRDRVNHGYTFGSGTRLTVV.

DNA for the CDR3: TGTGCCAGCAGCTTTTTTTTGGGCCCCACAGATACGCAGTATTTT. Encoded protein: CASSFFLGPTDTQYF. The rearrangement links TRBV5-6 to TRBJ2-3; no clear D gene. Trimming shortened V by 2 bases and J by 2 bases, and 12 bases separated the two germline ends. Looked up from germline, CDR1 is SGHDT and CDR2 is YYEEEE. This CDR3 is built from 15 residues.

V is TRBV28 and J is TRBJ2-7; D perhaps matches TRBD1 (6 bases). The CDR3 loop spans 14 amino acids. Germline assignment: CDR1 MDHEN and CDR2 SYDVKM. Deletions cut 5 bases from V and 4 bases from J, with 15 bases between. The CDR3 protein is CASSVKQGWYEQYF. CDR3 sequence (DNA): TGTGCCAGCAGTGTAAAACAGGGTTGGTACGAGCAGTACTTC.

This sequence joins TRBV10-3 and TRBJ2-5; the D gene is possibly TRBD1 (5 bases). V was trimmed by 3 bases and J by 1 base, leaving 6 bases between them. The CDR3 loop spans 13 amino acids. Looked up from germline, CDR1 is ENHRY and CDR2 is SYGVKD. The CDR3 DNA reads as TGTGCCATCAGTGAAGGGGTCCAAGAGACCCAGTACTTC. This translates into CAISEGVQETQYF.

V is TRBV5-1 and J is TRBJ2-3, with 15 bases identical to TRBD2. This CDR3 comprises 19 residues. Germline V gives CDR1 SGHRS, CDR2 YFSETQ. V shed 4 bases and J 5 bases; nucleotides not matched to a gene: 14. CDR3 DNA: TGCGCCAGCAGCCGCGGGACTAGCGGGGGGCAGGCCTCCGGAGATACGCAGTATTTT. It yields the protein CASSRGTSGGQASGDTQYF.